Presented here are 14 T cell receptor beta chains from one specimen sequenced in a study of human T cells and chemical hapten exposure (dated by TCRdb to about 2021). What the time point label conveys for this sample: patch test 3, about 24 weeks after DPC sensitization. The sample's treatment or condition label, decoded: therapeutic diphenylcyclopropenone sensitization with weekly scalp DPC. The library relied on RACE. Sequencing relied on a NextSeq 500. Using fastp trimming at Q25 and MiXCR clonotype assembly, TCRdb reanalyzed the public sequencing data and kept in-frame beta chains. Rows with one shared CDR3 protein collapse into an entry with the most common genes and DNA. The sample records 190,000 or so distinct CDR3 sequences, roughly a quarter of which are singletons. Approximately 2.3% of the sample lies in the top ten. The material was whole blood, obtained in connection with sensitization to the hapten diphenylcyclopropenone (DPC). The receptors originated from a woman aged 40 to 55 with alopecia areata. Some clones in this sample may be carry-over from other donors' samples.

The chain uses TRBV6-2 or TRBV6-3 and TRBJ1-6, with D possibly being TRBD1 (6 bases). CDR1 MNHEY and CDR2 SVGEGT come from the germline V gene. V was shortened by 6 bases and J by 6 bases, with 18 bases between the two germline ends. This CDR3 has 16 residues. CDR3 DNA: TGTGCCAGCAGCTTCTACAGGGCGGGGGGTAATTCACCCCTCCACTTT. Protein sequence: CASSFYRAGGNSPLHF.

This clonotype was detected a few times. This chain connects TRBV2 to TRBJ2-3; 8 nucleotides align to TRBD2. V lost 7 bases to trimming and J lost 1 base; unmatched junction nucleotides: 4. CDR1 is SNHLY, CDR2 FYNNEI, per germline. The CDR3 spans 14 residues. In DNA form, the CDR3 reads TGTGCCAGCAAGGCGGGAGGAGGCACAGATACGCAGTATTTT. This sequence encodes CASKAGGGTDTQYF.

The J gene is TRBJ2-5, the V gene TRBV18, with 7 bases aligning to TRBD2. Germline lookup yields CDR1 KGHSH and CDR2 LQKENI. Trimming removed 6 bases from V and 4 bases from J; junction bases left unmatched: 5. This CDR3 region has 13 residues. DNA of the CDR3: TGTGCCAGCTCCGGTCCGGGAGGAGAGACCCAGTACTTC. This encodes CASSGPGGETQYF.

V usage is TRBV20-1 and J usage is TRBJ2-3; either TRBD1 or TRBD2 may fit D (5 bases each). V was clipped by 1 base and J by 2 bases, with 10 bases between them. Germline V lookup: CDR1 DFQATT, CDR2 SNEGSKA (reference sequence). This CDR3 region has 14 residues. The CDR3 DNA is TGCAGTGCTAGAGGAGGGGAAAACACAGATACGCAGTATTTT. This codes for CSARGGENTDTQYF.

There are a few counts of this clonotype. The V gene is TRBV4-3, the J gene TRBJ2-6; D possibly corresponds to TRBD2 (6 bases). Germline CDR1 and CDR2: LGHNA and YSLEER. With 0 bases removed from V and 0 bases from J, the gap between germline ends came to 9 bases. The CDR3 consists of 17 residues. This CDR3 reads CASSQDVLASGANVLTF. The CDR3 DNA reads TGCGCCAGCAGCCAAGACGTACTAGCCTCTGGGGCCAACGTCCTGACTTTC.

As to this clonotype: Germline and junction disagree at one end, which may indicate a read error. The genes are TRBV4-3 and TRBJ2-6; 10 bases are a match to TRBD1. This CDR3 is 20 amino acids long. CDR1 is LGHNA and CDR2 is YSLEER in the germline V gene. For the CDR3, the DNA is TGTGCCAGCAGCCAAGATACTGGGACAGGGGTCCTCTCTGGGGCCAACGTCCTGACTTTC. This codes for CASSQDTGTGVLSGANVLTF.

The J gene is TRBJ2-7, the V gene TRBV29-1; the match to TRBD2 covers 8 bases. V trimming: 7 bases; J trimming: 6 bases; junction bases outside the gene matches: 14. The CDR3 spans 14 residues. Germline loops: CDR1 SQVTM, CDR2 ANQGSEA. CDR3 sequence (DNA): TGCAGCGCTCAATTACTAGCGGAAGAAATCGAGCAGTACTTC. Its translation is CSAQLLAEEIEQYF.

This chain links TRBV5-5 with TRBJ2-3; D tentatively fits TRBD1 or TRBD2 (5 bases each). CDR3 length equals 15 residues. Germline CDR1 is SGHKS and CDR2 is YYEKEE (reference sequence). Trimming cost V 1 base and J 8 bases, with 17 bases left between them. The CDR3 protein is CASSLWVRVEGTQYF. The CDR3 DNA follows: TGTGCCAGCAGCTTGTGGGTCAGGGTCGAGGGTACGCAGTATTTT.

CDR3 protein: CSGRRFLETQYF. The CDR3 DNA follows: TGCAGCGGGAGGCGGTTTTTAGAGACCCAGTACTTC. The chain uses TRBV29-1 and TRBJ2-5, with D possibly matching TRBD2 (5 bases). V lost 7 bases to trimming and J lost 4 bases, with 13 bases between them. CDR1 and CDR2 from the germline V gene are SQVTM and ANQGSEA. This CDR3 spans 12 amino acids. Together with reference TRBV29-1 and TRBJ2-5, the CDR3 gives the full variable domain: SAVISQKPSRDICQRGTSLTIQCQVDSQVTMMFWYRQQPGQSLTLIATANQGSEATYESGFVIDKFPISRPNLTFSTLTVSNMSPEDSSIYLCSGRRFLETQYFGPGTRLLVL.

The gene calls are TRBV28 and TRBJ2-1; weak D call: TRBD2 (6 bases). Deletions cut 10 bases from V and 4 bases from J, with 14 bases between. CDR1 is MDHEN, CDR2 SYDVKM, per germline. The CDR3 totals 13 residues. The CDR3 DNA follows: TGTGCCATCGACGGGGGATCTTACAATGAGCAGTTCTTC. Translating it yields CAIDGGSYNEQFF.

This clonotype was detected ten times or more. This chain uses TRBV29-1 with TRBJ2-1, with 11 bases lining up with TRBD2. The CDR3 totals 13 residues. Germline CDR1 is SQVTM and CDR2 is ANQGSEA. V shed 1 base, J shed 10 bases, and the junction held 3 bases outside the gene matches. The DNA of the CDR3 is TGCAGCGTTGAAGTGGGGACTAGCGGCGAGCAGTTCTTC. It encodes CSVEVGTSGEQFF.

The V gene is TRBV27, the J gene TRBJ1-6; D gene uncertain. With 4 bases removed from V and 8 bases from J, the gap between germline ends came to 3 bases. CDR1 is MNHEY and CDR2 is SMNVEV in the germline V gene (reference sequence). The CDR3 has 11 amino acids. The CDR3 region is CASSYDSPLHF. The CDR3 region has the DNA TGTGCCAGCAGTTATGATTCACCCCTCCACTTT.

V usage is TRBV4-1 and J usage is TRBJ1-1; no firm D call. Germline-derived CDR1 and CDR2 are MGHRA and YSYEKL. Trimming stripped 1 base from V and 1 base from J, with 4 bases between. The CDR3 consists of 13 residues. The CDR3 DNA reads TGCGCCAGCAGCCAAGGACCGAACACTGAAGCTTTCTTT. Translation: CASSQGPNTEAFF.

This chain uses TRBV4-3 with TRBJ2-1, with 8 bases lining up with TRBD2. The germline CDR1 and CDR2 sequences are LGHNA and YSLEER. V dropped 0 bases and J dropped 3; count of bases not matched to a gene: 7. The CDR3 spans 17 residues. CDR3 protein: CASSQDQGGRYYNEQFF. The CDR3 region has the DNA TGCGCCAGCAGCCAAGATCAGGGCGGGAGGTACTACAATGAGCAGTTCTTC.